Each of the 21 T cell receptor beta chains below was sequenced from the same sample in a study of shared clonotypes between healthy human individuals. TCRdb's copy holds only in-frame clones and misses some; the assay was immunoSEQ multiplex PCR. The table has millions of clones, over 85% seen once. Sequenced input: naive CD4+ T cells sorted from blood. The subset: CD45RA+ positively selected. Every receptor here comes from a man between 18 and 29 years old in good health.

Only one count was recorded for this clone. The chain recombines TRBV5-1 with TRBJ2-7; D could derive from TRBD1 or TRBD2 (5 bases each). V lost 2 bases and J 5 bases, leaving 17 bases between the germline ends. This CDR3 region has 15 residues. CDR1 and CDR2 (germline): SGHRS, YFSETQ. Written as DNA, the CDR3 is TGCGCCAGCAGCTTAATCAGGGCTCCCGGGGACGAGCAGTACTTC. Its translation: CASSLIRAPGDEQYF.

The chain combines TRBV5-1 with TRBJ1-2; 7 bases match TRBD1. This CDR3 contains 15 residues. V was clipped by 2 bases and J by 5 bases; unmatched bases: 9. Germline V gene data show CDR1 as SGHRS and CDR2 as YFSETQ. The CDR3 nucleotides are TGCGCCAGCAGCTTAAATACAGGGGACCTTTATGGCTACACCTTC. It translates to CASSLNTGDLYGYTF.

The rearrangement uses TRBV27 and TRBJ2-7; TRBD1 matches 7 bases. Germline assignment: CDR1 MNHEY and CDR2 SMNVEV (reference sequence). The ends lost 3 bases at V and 4 bases at J; junction bases unmatched: 3. The CDR3 sequence is 13 residues long. CDR3 nucleotide sequence: TGTGCCAGCAGTTTCGCACAGGGGTACGAGCAGTACTTC. This gives the protein CASSFAQGYEQYF.

This clone was seen a single time. The rearrangement uses TRBV5-1 and TRBJ1-1, with D uncertain. CDR3 length equals 12 residues. The ends were cut back, 4 bases at V and 11 bases at J, with 15 bases in the middle. The germline CDR1 and CDR2 sequences are SGHRS and YFSETQ. CDR3 in amino acids: CASSGPKGLAFF. The CDR3 region has the DNA TGCGCCAGCAGCGGCCCGAAAGGACTTGCTTTCTTT.

This chain uses TRBV5-5 with TRBJ2-7; TRBD2 matches 11 bases. Germline V lookup: CDR1 SGHKS, CDR2 YYEKEE (reference sequence). J was trimmed by 0 bases and V by 1 base; bases with no gene match: 3. The CDR3 is 16 residues long. The CDR3 reads CASSLTGTSGSYEQYF. In DNA, the CDR3 is TGTGCCAGCAGCTTGACTGGGACTAGCGGCTCCTACGAGCAGTACTTC.

The rearrangement uses TRBV28 and TRBJ1-5; TRBD1 agrees at 8 bases. The CDR3 has 15 residues. Germline V gene lookup returns CDR1 MDHEN and CDR2 SYDVKM. The ends lost 7 bases at V and 7 bases at J; junction bases unmatched: 12. CDR3 in DNA: TGTGCCAGCACTTACCTAACAGGGGGAGGACAGCCCCAGCATTTT. Translating it yields CASTYLTGGGQPQHF.

Regarding this clone: The same CDR3 also results from other DNA sequences found in this sample. This chain uses TRBV5-1 with TRBJ2-3; D perhaps matches TRBD2 (6 bases). V was cut by 2 bases and J by 1 base, with 14 bases left in between. The CDR3 loop spans 16 amino acids. Germline assignment: CDR1 SGHRS and CDR2 YFSETQ. CDR3 sequence reads: CASSLGGQGGTDTQYF. The CDR3 DNA follows: TGCGCCAGCAGCTTAGGAGGGCAGGGTGGCACAGATACGCAGTATTTT.

With regard to this clone: Compared with germline, one end of the junction differs, possibly owing to a read error. This chain joins TRBV30 and TRBJ2-3; maybe TRBD1 (7 bases). Per the germline V gene, CDR1 is GTSNPN and CDR2 is SVGIG (reference sequence). This CDR3 has 11 residues. The CDR3 region is CGGGRTDTQYF. The CDR3, as DNA: TGCGGAGGGGGCCGCACAGATACGCAGTATTTT.

The chain has TRBV2 and TRBJ2-5; D is unclear. The CDR3 covers 14 residues. Trimming stripped 9 bases from V and 2 bases from J, with 16 bases between. Germline V gene data show CDR1 as SNHLY and CDR2 as FYNNEI. DNA for the CDR3: TGTGCCAGTCCCGGTGTCACCTCTCAAGAGACCCAGTACTTC. Its protein is CASPGVTSQETQYF.

CDR3 sequence reads: CASSRSPGPDNSPLHF. Here the CDR3 DNA reads TGTGCCAGCAGCAGATCCCCGGGACCCGATAATTCACCCCTCCACTTT. V is TRBV21-1 and J is TRBJ1-6. TRBV21-1 is deemed a pseudogene. This CDR3 comprises 16 residues.

The rearrangement links TRBV2 to TRBJ2-3; no reliable D call. V was shortened by 7 bases and J by 5 bases, with 13 bases between the two germline ends. The CDR3 has 13 amino acids. Germline V lookup: CDR1 SNHLY, CDR2 FYNNEI. CDR3 loop: CASTAILRDTQYF. The CDR3 DNA follows: TGTGCCAGCACGGCCATTCTTAGAGATACGCAGTATTTT.

V usage is TRBV14 and J usage is TRBJ1-1, with 7 bases aligning to TRBD1. The V gene's germline CDR1 is SGHDN and CDR2 FVKESK. V shed 4 bases, J shed 5 bases, and the junction held 13 bases outside the gene matches. The CDR3 contains 16 residues. This CDR3 is CASSPRGAETWTEAFF. DNA for the CDR3: TGTGCCAGCAGCCCCAGGGGGGCCGAAACGTGGACTGAAGCTTTCTTT.

The chain uses TRBV9 and TRBJ2-1; D remains unclear. Trimming pared 1 base from V and 5 bases from J, leaving 13 bases between. The V gene's germline CDR1 is SGDLS and CDR2 YYNGEE. This CDR3 comprises 15 residues. In DNA, the CDR3 is TGTGCCAGCAGCGTATTCTCGCGAGCCAACAATGAGCAGTTCTTC. The encoded protein is CASSVFSRANNEQFF.

The V gene is TRBV10-3, the J gene TRBJ2-2, with TRBD2 as a possible D gene (6 bases). V was shortened by 6 bases and J by 0 bases, with 11 bases between the two germline ends. The CDR3 has 15 residues. CDR1 is ENHRY, CDR2 SYGVKD, per germline. CDR3 DNA: TGTGCCATCAGCGCCCGGGACTCGAACACCGGGGAGCTGTTTTTT. It is translated as CAISARDSNTGELFF.

The chain employs TRBV9 and TRBJ2-5; 10 nucleotides match TRBD1. CDR1 SGDLS and CDR2 YYNGEE come from the germline V gene. The CDR3 has 14 residues. After removal of 3 bases from V and 3 bases from J, the junction contained 2 bases not matched to a gene. The chain's CDR3 is CASSAGTGEETQYF. In nucleotides, the CDR3 is TGTGCCAGCAGCGCCGGGACAGGGGAAGAGACCCAGTACTTC.

V usage is TRBV15 and J usage is TRBJ1-2, with D hard to call. In germline, CDR1 is LNHNV, CDR2 YYDKDF (reference sequence). CDR3 size: 14 residues. V lost 0 bases, J lost 4 bases, and 9 bases lay in between. The CDR3 is CATSRDALVYGYTF. The CDR3 bases are TGTGCCACCAGCAGAGATGCCTTAGTCTATGGCTACACCTTC.

The V and J genes are TRBV9 and TRBJ2-7; D gene ambiguous. This CDR3 is built from 14 residues. Trimming took off 1 base at V and 2 bases at J, with 10 bases between the two ends. The germline gives CDR1 SGDLS, CDR2 YYNGEE. CDR3 bases: TGTGCCAGCAGCGTACTGGGCACGACCTACGAGCAGTACTTC. It translates to CASSVLGTTYEQYF.

The chain combines TRBV18 with TRBJ1-5; no clear D. The CDR3 length is 16 residues. V lost 3 bases to trimming and J lost 1 base, with 13 bases between them. Germline CDR1 KGHSH, CDR2 LQKENI. CDR3 loop: CASSPLGFGSNQPQHF. The CDR3 DNA follows: TGTGCCAGCTCACCCCTTGGTTTTGGGAGCAATCAGCCCCAGCATTTT.

The chain recombines TRBV4-3 with TRBJ2-3; D is ambiguous. V dropped 3 bases and J dropped 6 bases, with 10 bases sitting between them. CDR1 and CDR2 (germline): LGHNA, YSLEER. The CDR3 is made up of 13 amino acids. The CDR3 reads CASSQGPTDTQYF. The CDR3, as DNA: TGCGCCAGCAGCCAGGGCCCCACCGATACGCAGTATTTT.

The chain combines TRBV6-1 with TRBJ2-1; unclear D gene. This CDR3 has 15 amino acids. Germline CDR1 and CDR2: MNHNS and SASEGT. The V end lost 3 bases, the J end lost 0 bases, and 9 bases lay between the germline ends. Here the CDR3 reads CASSEDVSSYNEQFF. CDR3 sequence (DNA): TGTGCCAGCAGTGAGGACGTGAGCTCCTACAATGAGCAGTTCTTC.

As concerns this clone: The sample carries other DNA sequences with the same CDR3. The V gene is TRBV5-8, the J gene TRBJ1-6; 7 bases map to TRBD1. This CDR3 is 15 amino acids long. The junction had 5 bases not matched to a gene; V was cut back by 1 base and J by 7 bases. The germline V gene encodes CDR1 SGHTS and CDR2 YDEGEE. Here the CDR3 DNA reads TGTGCCAGCAGCTTGCGTGACAGGGACAATTCACCCCTCCACTTT. This encodes CASSLRDRDNSPLHF.